The 32 T cell receptor beta chains presented below share a single source sample, sequenced in a study of blood T cell repertoires in COVID-19. Measured with immunoSEQ multiplex PCR; TCRdb has only the in-frame clones, and not every one. Of approximately 220,000 clones listed, 83% are singletons. The sample was peripheral blood. The receptors stem from a woman in her forties or fifties with acute or convalescent COVID-19.

This chain connects TRBV5-6 to TRBJ2-3; TRBD2 matches 10 bases. From germline, CDR1 is SGHDT and CDR2 YYEEEE. The CDR3 has 17 amino acids. After removal of 4 bases from V and 0 bases from J, the junction contained 8 bases not matched to a gene. The CDR3 region has the DNA TGTGCCAGCAGCCCCCTACTAGCGGGAACTAGCACAGATACGCAGTATTTT. This codes for CASSPLLAGTSTDTQYF. Complete variable domain (other parts from reference TRBV5-6 and TRBJ2-3): DAGVTQSPTHLIKTRGQQVTLRCSPKSGHDTVSWYQQALGQGPQFIFQYYEEEERQRGNFPDRFSGHQFPNYSSELNVNALLLGDSALYLCASSPLLAGTSTDTQYFGPGTRLTVL.

The V and J genes are TRBV2 and TRBJ2-2; D call uncertain. The V and J ends lost 7 bases and 5 bases respectively, with 11 bases between them. The germline V gene has CDR1 SNHLY and CDR2 FYNNEI. The CDR3 runs to 13 residues. CDR3 in DNA: TGTGCCAGCACTTACTTTGCTACCGGGGAGCTGTTTTTT. The encoded protein is CASTYFATGELFF.

The rearrangement links TRBV7-2 to TRBJ2-1, with 7 bases fitting TRBD1. There are 14 residues in the CDR3. The J segment lost 5 bases and the V segment lost 5 bases, leaving 6 bases of the junction unmatched. Germline-derived CDR1 and CDR2 are SGHTA and FQGNSA. The CDR3 is CASSPLGTDNEQFF. As DNA, the CDR3 is TGTGCCAGCAGCCCATTGGGGACAGACAATGAGCAGTTCTTC.

This sequence joins TRBV12-3 or TRBV12-4 and TRBJ2-7; D call uncertain. This CDR3 has 11 amino acids. V lost 7 bases to trimming and J lost 4 bases, with 8 bases between them. The CDR3 is CASTKYYEQYF. The CDR3 DNA follows: TGTGCCAGCACTAAATATTACGAGCAGTACTTC.

The chain has TRBV4-2 and TRBJ1-4; D is perhaps TRBD1 (5 bases). V dropped 1 base and J dropped 4 bases, with 10 bases sitting between them. The CDR3 is made up of 15 amino acids. CDR1 LGHNA and CDR2 YNFKEQ come from the germline V gene. CDR3 residues: CASSQGQGDNEKLFF. CDR3 DNA: TGTGCCAGCAGCCAAGGGCAGGGCGATAATGAAAAACTGTTTTTT.

This sequence joins TRBV10-3 and TRBJ2-3; D not certain. CDR1 ENHRY and CDR2 SYGVKD come from the germline V gene. V gave up 0 bases and J gave up 1 base, with 5 bases separating them. The CDR3 covers 14 residues. CDR3 region: CAISESKRTDTQYF. The CDR3 DNA reads as TGTGCCATCAGTGAGTCGAAGCGCACAGATACGCAGTATTTT.

This clone was observed a single time. This chain joins TRBV10-3 and TRBJ1-2, with TRBD1 as a possible D gene (5 bases). The ends were cut back, 5 bases at V and 8 bases at J, with 18 bases in the middle. This CDR3 spans 14 amino acids. Germline-derived CDR1 and CDR2 are ENHRY and SYGVKD. CDR3 bases: TGTGCCATCAGTCCCCGGGGGAAAGGTGGAGGCTACACCTTC. As protein: CAISPRGKGGGYTF.

CDR3 sequence: CASSYSTSGIDTQYF. CDR3 coding DNA: TGTGCCAGCAGTTATTCGACTAGCGGCATAGATACGCAGTATTTT. J is TRBJ2-3 and V is TRBV6-5, with 9 bases that match TRBD2. Trimming at V came to 3 bases and at J to 5 bases, leaving 6 bases not matched to a gene. The CDR3 has 15 amino acids. Germline CDR1 reads MNHEY; CDR2 reads SVGAGI.

The sample holds one count of this clone. V usage is TRBV5-1 and J usage is TRBJ2-3; perhaps TRBD1 as D (7 bases). Trimming took 4 bases from V and 2 from J, leaving 17 bases between them. Germline V CDR1 and CDR2: SGHRS, YFSETQ. The CDR3 covers 16 residues. The CDR3 bases are TGCGCCAGCAGCCGGTCGGCGGGGACAGTCACAGATACGCAGTATTTT. This encodes CASSRSAGTVTDTQYF.

The DNA for the CDR3 is TGTGCCAGTACCGCGATAATACAGGGCTGGGTTCAGCCCCAGCATTTT. Its translation: CASTAIIQGWVQPQHF. The rearrangement uses TRBV19 and TRBJ1-5; possibly TRBD1 for D (6 bases). Trimming pared 7 bases from V and 6 bases from J, leaving 22 bases between. CDR3 length: 16 residues. CDR1 and CDR2 from the germline V gene are LNHDA and SQIVND (reference sequence).

This chain uses TRBV11-2 with TRBJ2-1, with D perhaps matching TRBD2 (6 bases). The CDR3 totals 16 residues. With 3 bases removed from V and 1 base from J, the gap between germline ends came to 13 bases. Germline CDR1 is SGHAT and CDR2 is FQNNGV. CDR3 nucleotides: TGTGCCAGCAGCTTTTCCCTAGCGCTATCCTACAATGAGCAGTTCTTC. This encodes CASSFSLALSYNEQFF.

The chain employs TRBV24-1 and TRBJ2-3, with D hard to call. The CDR3 sequence is 14 residues long. With 3 bases removed from V and 2 bases from J, the gap between germline ends came to 8 bases. Germline V lookup: CDR1 KGHDR, CDR2 SFDVKD. CDR3 loop: CATSDARYTDTQYF. Here the CDR3 DNA reads TGTGCCACCAGTGATGCCAGGTACACAGATACGCAGTATTTT.

The genes are TRBV5-1 and TRBJ2-1, with 13 bases fitting TRBD2. There are 15 residues in the CDR3. Germline assignment: CDR1 SGHRS and CDR2 YFSETQ. V trimming: 4 bases; J trimming: 12 bases; junction bases outside the gene matches: 10. The CDR3 reads CASSIGLAGEVGQFF. CDR3 nucleotides: TGCGCCAGCAGCATCGGACTAGCGGGAGAGGTTGGGCAGTTCTTC. Combining the CDR3 with reference TRBV5-1 and TRBJ2-1 gives the whole variable domain KAGVTQTPRYLIKTRGQQVTLSCSPISGHRSVSWYQQTPGQGLQFLFEYFSETQRNKGNFPGRFSGRQFSNSRSEMNVSTLELGDSALYLCASSIGLAGEVGQFFGPGTRLTVL.

The V gene is TRBV30, the J gene TRBJ1-1; tentatively, D is TRBD1 (6 bases). This CDR3 spans 13 amino acids. Trimming shortened V by 7 bases and J by 0 bases, and 12 bases separated the two germline ends. The V gene's germline CDR1 is GTSNPN and CDR2 SVGIG (reference sequence). The CDR3 region is CALRDIMNTEAFF. The CDR3, as DNA: TGTGCCTTACGGGACATCATGAACACTGAAGCTTTCTTT.

This clone is a singleton in its sample. The chain combines TRBV20-1 with TRBJ1-4; TRBD1 matches 7 bases. The CDR3 covers 13 residues. V trimming: 6 bases; J trimming: 8 bases; junction bases outside the gene matches: 9. Germline V gene lookup returns CDR1 DFQATT and CDR2 SNEGSKA (reference sequence). The CDR3 is CSASDRVDEKLFF. CDR3 nucleotide sequence: TGCAGTGCGAGTGACAGGGTTGACGAAAAACTGTTTTTT.

This rearrangement joins TRBV12-3 or TRBV12-4 to TRBJ1-1; 10 bases line up with TRBD1. V dropped 5 bases and J dropped 9; count of bases not matched to a gene: 6. The CDR3 spans 13 residues. The chain's CDR3 is CASSPRTGGQAFF. Here the CDR3 DNA reads TGTGCCAGCAGTCCGAGGACAGGGGGACAAGCTTTCTTT.

CDR3 nucleotide sequence: TGTGCCAGCACTAGGACAGGCTCGAGCTATGGCTACACCTTC. It encodes CASTRTGSSYGYTF. The genes are TRBV6-5 and TRBJ1-2; 7 bases are a match to TRBD1. Germline values: CDR1 MNHEY, CDR2 SVGAGI. The CDR3 has 14 residues. J gave up 4 bases and V 7 bases, and 9 bases lay outside the gene matches.

The count of this clone is one. CDR3 DNA sequence: TGTGCCAGCAGCGTAGAGCTAGCGGGAGGGGGGCAGTTCTTC. It encodes CASSVELAGGGQFF. This chain links TRBV9 with TRBJ2-1; 12 bases are a match to TRBD2. Trimming took 0 bases from V and 12 from J; bases not matched to a gene: 4. Per germline, CDR1 SGDLS and CDR2 YYNGEE. The CDR3 spans 14 residues.

The chain carries TRBV9 and TRBJ1-2, with TRBD1 matching over 9 bases. V gave up 0 bases and J gave up 0 bases; unmatched junction bases: 9. The CDR3 runs to 18 residues. Germline V gene sequence: CDR1 SGDLS, CDR2 YYNGEE. The CDR3 loop is CASSVGHGTGFSNYGYTF. CDR3 bases: TGTGCCAGCAGCGTAGGCCATGGGACAGGGTTTTCTAACTATGGCTACACCTTC.

The rearrangement joins TRBV7-9 to TRBJ2-7; a possible D gene is TRBD2 (6 bases). V lost 4 bases and J 7 bases, leaving 14 bases between the germline ends. CDR1 and CDR2 from the germline V gene are SEHNR and FQNEAQ (reference sequence). The CDR3 has 13 amino acids. The CDR3 nucleotides are TGTGCCAGCAGCTCGCGCAAGGGAGGAGAGCAGTACTTC. This sequence encodes CASSSRKGGEQYF.

This rearrangement joins TRBV27 to TRBJ2-3, with 12 bases that match TRBD2. With 10 bases clipped from V and 5 bases from J, the junction kept 13 bases outside the gene matches. This CDR3 spans 16 amino acids. CDR1 is MNHEY and CDR2 is SMNVEV in the germline V gene (reference sequence). The CDR3 coding sequence is TGTGCCACCAGGGAGGCAGCTAGCGGGAGGGGAGATACGCAGTATTTT. Protein product: CATREAASGRGDTQYF.

The chain couples TRBV5-1 to TRBJ1-1; 8 positions match TRBD1. Germline lookup yields CDR1 SGHRS and CDR2 YFSETQ. The V gene end was trimmed by 3 bases and the J gene end by 0 bases; junction bases not matched to a gene: 4. The CDR3 totals 15 residues. CDR3 region: CASSWDRWVNTEAFF. Written as DNA, the CDR3 is TGCGCCAGCAGCTGGGACAGGTGGGTGAACACTGAAGCTTTCTTT.

The chain has TRBV4-1 and TRBJ2-1; TRBD2 is a possible D gene (6 bases). Germline V lookup: CDR1 MGHRA, CDR2 YSYEKL. This CDR3 region has 13 residues. Trimming removed 1 base at V and 8 bases at J, with 9 bases between. CDR3 region: CASSQAPGDEQFF. CDR3 DNA: TGCGCCAGCAGCCAAGCACCGGGGGATGAGCAGTTCTTC.

The count of this clone is one. The chain links TRBV29-1 to TRBJ1-4; D perhaps matches TRBD1 (5 bases). In germline, CDR1 is SQVTM, CDR2 ANQGSEA. The CDR3 consists of 12 residues. V was trimmed by 4 bases and J by 5 bases, leaving 8 bases between them. The CDR3 sequence: CSVGGGNEKLFF. The CDR3 DNA follows: TGCAGCGTTGGCGGGGGGAATGAAAAACTGTTTTTT. The variable domain in full, with the rest retrieved from reference TRBV29-1 and TRBJ1-4, is SAVISQKPSRDICQRGTSLTIQCQVDSQVTMMFWYRQQPGQSLTLIATANQGSEATYESGFVIDKFPISRPNLTFSTLTVSNMSPEDSSIYLCSVGGGNEKLFFGSGTQLSVL.

This chain links TRBV28 with TRBJ2-7; no definite D call. The CDR3 runs 13 residues. V was shortened by 7 bases and J by 4 bases, with 14 bases between the two germline ends. Germline V gives CDR1 MDHEN, CDR2 SYDVKM. The CDR3 protein is CASTRLADYEQYF. CDR3 DNA sequence: TGTGCCAGCACACGACTCGCTGATTACGAGCAGTACTTC.

V is TRBV11-2 and J is TRBJ2-1; D may be TRBD2 (6 bases). CDR3 length equals 13 residues. Germline lookup yields CDR1 SGHAT and CDR2 FQNNGV. The ends were cut back, 3 bases at V and 14 bases at J, with 17 bases in the middle. CDR3 bases: TGTGCCAGCAGCTTCCCAAATGGTCGGGGGAAGTTCTTC. Amino acid sequence: CASSFPNGRGKFF.

The CDR3 bases are TGCGCCAGCAGCGAAATAACTAGCGGACTCAGGGAGACCCAGTACTTC. Its protein is CASSEITSGLRETQYF. The V and J genes are TRBV10-2 and TRBJ2-5; 8 nucleotides align to TRBD2. From germline, CDR1 is WSHSY and CDR2 SAAADI. The CDR3 extends over 16 amino acids. The V segment lost 6 bases and the J segment 5 bases; nucleotides outside the gene matches: 14.

This clone was counted only a few times. The gene calls are TRBV18 and TRBJ2-7, with a weak D call TRBD2 (6 bases). CDR1 and CDR2 (germline): KGHSH, LQKENI. Between the trimmed V and J ends, which lost 0 bases and 0 bases, there was a span of 9 bases. The CDR3 is 15 amino acids. CDR3 bases: TGTGCCAGCTCACCACCGGGACTCGACTCCTACGAGCAGTACTTC. Protein product: CASSPPGLDSYEQYF.

The rearrangement uses TRBV7-8 and TRBJ1-2; no definite D call. Germline V gene lookup returns CDR1 SGHVS and CDR2 FQNEAQ. This CDR3 contains 16 residues. V lost 4 bases and J lost 4, with 19 bases in between. The chain's CDR3 is CASSSGRTQGAYGYTF. In DNA, the CDR3 is TGTGCCAGCAGCTCGGGCCGGACTCAAGGCGCCTATGGCTACACCTTC.

This clone was counted once. V and J are TRBV5-1 and TRBJ1-1; D call uncertain. This CDR3 is built from 14 residues. Trimming pared 0 bases from V and 1 base from J, leaving 7 bases between. Germline V gene data show CDR1 as SGHRS and CDR2 as YFSETQ. For the CDR3, the DNA is TGCGCCAGCAGCTTGGAGGCGGCGAACACTGAAGCTTTCTTT. This gives the protein CASSLEAANTEAFF.

The chain links TRBV6-5 to TRBJ1-1; unclear D gene. V gave up 5 bases and J gave up 1 base, with 8 bases separating them. This CDR3 spans 13 amino acids. Germline loops: CDR1 MNHEY, CDR2 SVGAGI. The DNA of the CDR3 is TGTGCCAGCAGTAGACAATGGAACACTGAAGCTTTCTTT. As protein: CASSRQWNTEAFF.

The rearrangement uses TRBV11-2 and TRBJ2-1; 8 bases agree with TRBD2. From germline, CDR1 is SGHAT and CDR2 FQNNGV. J was trimmed by 4 bases and V by 5 bases; bases with no gene match: 7. The CDR3 consists of 15 residues. Here the CDR3 DNA reads TGTGCCAGCAGCCCCGACGGGAGGGGATACAATGAGCAGTTCTTC. It yields the protein CASSPDGRGYNEQFF.